This note documents a single TCR beta chain sequence. The germline gives CDR1 SQVTM, CDR2 ANQGSEA. With 5 bases removed from V and 5 bases from J, the gap between germline ends came to 13 bases. CDR3 length equals 12 residues. The source of the sample is a study of blood T cell repertoires in COVID-19. On the study more broadly: The United States, Italy and Spain were the sources of the acute and convalescent COVID-19 samples. T cells, B-cell-depleted T cells, or PBMCs provided the cDNA or gDNA that served as material.

Original handling: From reference gene primer amplification, estimates of nucleated cell counts were derived. The repertoire was sequenced with immunoSEQ multiplex PCR; TCRdb's copy has only in-frame clones and lacks some. The D gene and trimming were derived from the DNA, and the V and J assignments and clone size from that table. The sample yields fewer than 75,000 clones, approximately 75% seen once. Sequenced sample: peripheral blood. This chain links TRBV29-1 with TRBJ2-7; possibly TRBD2 for D (5 bases). The receptor's source is a woman aged 60-75 years with acute or convalescent COVID-19. The CDR3 here is CSVRGIVDEQYF. The CDR3 nucleotides read TGCAGCGTTCGAGGGATAGTAGACGAGCAGTACTTC.